Below, one T cell receptor (beta chain) is given with its context. Its target is not known. These data come from a study of response to subunit inactivated influenza vaccine. One entry per CDR3 protein, called by TCRdb with MiXCR from the RT-PCR reads. There are 600,000 to 850,000 distinct CDR3 sequences in the sample; 14% occur only once, and roughly 7.6% lies in the top ten. Study findings and constraints: The authors proposed limited new T cell recruitment per seasonal influenza vaccination.

Trimming cost V 1 base and J 3 bases; bases outside gene matches: 7. CDR1 LGHDT and CDR2 YNNKEL come from the germline V gene (reference sequence). The CDR3 contains 16 residues. This chain links TRBV3-1 with TRBJ2-3; 7 bases fit TRBD2. Here the sequenced sample was PBMCs from blood, taken around two weeks before vaccination. The TCR originated in a man aged 50-60 years who received an inactivated influenza vaccine. The CDR3 protein is CASSQVAGDMTDTQYF. The CDR3 DNA reads as TGTGCCAGCAGCCAAGTGGCGGGAGATATGACAGATACGCAGTATTTT.